This T cell receptor (beta chain) derives from a study of human T cells and chemical hapten exposure. The time point was: patch test 1, 2 weeks after DPC sensitization. Noted treatment: therapeutic diphenylcyclopropenone sensitization with weekly scalp DPC. A single record per CDR3 protein comes from TCRdb applying MiXCR to the RACE reads. This table holds approximately 60,000 distinct CDR3 sequences, 9.3% found once. Trimming shortened V by 6 bases and J by 5 bases, and 8 bases separated the two germline ends. This CDR3 has 11 residues. The genes are TRBV12-3 or TRBV12-4 and TRBJ2-7; D gene uncertain. Sequenced material: whole blood, taken in connection with sensitization to the hapten diphenylcyclopropenone (DPC). The receptor was isolated from a woman aged 40-49 years with alopecia areata. Some clones in this sample may be carry-over from other donors' samples. The CDR3 loop is CASSPYHEQYF. The CDR3 DNA reads TGTGCCAGCAGCCCCTACCACGAGCAGTACTTC.